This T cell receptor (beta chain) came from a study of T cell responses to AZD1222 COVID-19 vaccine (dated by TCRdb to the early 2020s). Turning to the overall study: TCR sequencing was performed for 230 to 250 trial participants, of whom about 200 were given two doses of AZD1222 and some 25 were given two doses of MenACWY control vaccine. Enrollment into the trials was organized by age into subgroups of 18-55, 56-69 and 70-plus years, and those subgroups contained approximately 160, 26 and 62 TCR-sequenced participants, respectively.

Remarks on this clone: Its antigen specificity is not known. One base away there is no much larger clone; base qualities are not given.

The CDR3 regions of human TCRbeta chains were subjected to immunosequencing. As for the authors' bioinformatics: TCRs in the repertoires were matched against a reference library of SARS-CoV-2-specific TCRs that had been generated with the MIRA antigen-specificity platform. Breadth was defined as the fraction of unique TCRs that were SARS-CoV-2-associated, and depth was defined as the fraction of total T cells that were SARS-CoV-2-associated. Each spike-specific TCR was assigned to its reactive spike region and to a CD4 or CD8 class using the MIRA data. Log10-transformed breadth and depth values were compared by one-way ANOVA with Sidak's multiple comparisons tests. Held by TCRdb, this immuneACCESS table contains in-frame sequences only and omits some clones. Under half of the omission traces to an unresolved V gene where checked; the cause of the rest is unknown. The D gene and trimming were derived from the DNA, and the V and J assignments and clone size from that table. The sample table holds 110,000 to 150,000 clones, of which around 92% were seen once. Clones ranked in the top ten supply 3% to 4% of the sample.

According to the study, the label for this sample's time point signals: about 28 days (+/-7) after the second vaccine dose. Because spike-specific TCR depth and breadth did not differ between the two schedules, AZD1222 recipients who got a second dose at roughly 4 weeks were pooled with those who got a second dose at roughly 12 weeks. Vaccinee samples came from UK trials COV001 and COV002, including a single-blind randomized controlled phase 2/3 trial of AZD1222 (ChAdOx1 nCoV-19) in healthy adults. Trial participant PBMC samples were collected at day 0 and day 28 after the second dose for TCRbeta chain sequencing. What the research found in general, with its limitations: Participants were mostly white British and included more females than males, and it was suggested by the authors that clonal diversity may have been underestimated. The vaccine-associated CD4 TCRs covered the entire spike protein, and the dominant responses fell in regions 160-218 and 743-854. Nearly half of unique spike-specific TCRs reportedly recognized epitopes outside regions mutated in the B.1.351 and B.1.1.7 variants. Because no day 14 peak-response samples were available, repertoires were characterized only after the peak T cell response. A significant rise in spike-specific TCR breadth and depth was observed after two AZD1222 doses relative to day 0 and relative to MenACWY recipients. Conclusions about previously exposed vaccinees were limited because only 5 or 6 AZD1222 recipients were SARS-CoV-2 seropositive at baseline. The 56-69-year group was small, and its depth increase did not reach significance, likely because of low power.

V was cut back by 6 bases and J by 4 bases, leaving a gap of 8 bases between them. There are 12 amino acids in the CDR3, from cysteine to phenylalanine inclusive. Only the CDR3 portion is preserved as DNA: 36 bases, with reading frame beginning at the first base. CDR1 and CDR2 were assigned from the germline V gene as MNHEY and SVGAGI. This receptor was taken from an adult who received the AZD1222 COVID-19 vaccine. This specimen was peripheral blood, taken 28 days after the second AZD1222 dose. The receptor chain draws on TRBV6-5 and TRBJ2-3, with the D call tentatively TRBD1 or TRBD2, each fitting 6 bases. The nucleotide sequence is TGTGCCAGCAGGAGGGGGGCAGATACGCAGTATTTT. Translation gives CASRRGADTQYF.